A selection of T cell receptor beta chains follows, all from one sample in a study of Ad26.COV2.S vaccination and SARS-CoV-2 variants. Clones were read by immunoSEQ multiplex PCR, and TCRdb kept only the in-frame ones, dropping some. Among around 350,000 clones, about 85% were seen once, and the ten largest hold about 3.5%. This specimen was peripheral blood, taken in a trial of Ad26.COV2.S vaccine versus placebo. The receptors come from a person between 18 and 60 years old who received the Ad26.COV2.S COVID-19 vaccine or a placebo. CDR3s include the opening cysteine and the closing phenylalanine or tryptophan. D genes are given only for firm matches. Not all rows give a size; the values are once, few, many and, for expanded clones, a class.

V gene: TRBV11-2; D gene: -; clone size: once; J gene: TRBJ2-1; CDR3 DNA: TGTGCCAGCAGCTTAGAGGCCAATGAGCAGTTCTTC; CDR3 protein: CASSLEANEQFF
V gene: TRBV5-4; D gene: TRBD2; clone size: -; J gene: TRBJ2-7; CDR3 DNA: TGTGCCAGCAGCGGGACTAGCGGGCTTGGGTACTCCTACGAGCAGTACTTC; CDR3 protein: CASSGTSGLGYSYEQYF
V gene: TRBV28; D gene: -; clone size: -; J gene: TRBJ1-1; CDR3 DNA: TGTGCCAGCAGTGGCGGACTTTATGGCACTGAAGCTTTCTTT; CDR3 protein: CASSGGLYGTEAFF
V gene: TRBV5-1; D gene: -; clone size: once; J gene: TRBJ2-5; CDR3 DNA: TGCGCCAGCAGCTTCTCTGGGTTTCAAGAGACCCAGTACTTC; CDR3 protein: CASSFSGFQETQYF
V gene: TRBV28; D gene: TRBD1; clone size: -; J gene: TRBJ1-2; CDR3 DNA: TGTGCCAGCAGTAGTACAGGGGCCCTAGATTTACATAACTATGGCTACACCTTC; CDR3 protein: CASSSTGALDLHNYGYTF
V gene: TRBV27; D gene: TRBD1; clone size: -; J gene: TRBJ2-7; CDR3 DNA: TGTGCCAGCAGTACCGGGACAGGGGGCTACGAGCAGTACTTC; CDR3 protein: CASSTGTGGYEQYF
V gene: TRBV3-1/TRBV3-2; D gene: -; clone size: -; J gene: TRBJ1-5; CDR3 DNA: TGTGCCAGCAGCCAAGAACAGGCCAGACAGCCCCAGCATTTT; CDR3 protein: CASSQEQARQPQHF
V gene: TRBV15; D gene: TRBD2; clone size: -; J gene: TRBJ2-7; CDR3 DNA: TGTGCCACCAGCAGAGATTATAGCGGGAGGAAGATCTACGAGCAGTACTTC; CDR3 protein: CATSRDYSGRKIYEQYF
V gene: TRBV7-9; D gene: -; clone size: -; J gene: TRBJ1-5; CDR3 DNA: TGTGCCAGCAGCTTAGTAGGGGACACCAATCAGCCCCAGCATTTT; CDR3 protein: CASSLVGDTNQPQHF
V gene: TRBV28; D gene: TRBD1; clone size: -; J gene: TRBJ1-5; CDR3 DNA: TGTGCCAGCAGTTCCCGGGACAGAGCCATGCAGCCCCAGCATTTT; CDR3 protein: CASSSRDRAMQPQHF